A single T cell receptor (beta chain) is shown here with its context. The antigen remains unidentified. This sample is part of a study of a mutant IDH1 vaccine in newly diagnosed glioma. Overall study: Of treated patients, approximately 60% were men and about 40% women, averaging around 39 years.

Sample time point: week 23, last vaccination. Every vaccination contained 300 ug of the mutant IDH1 20-mer peptide and was paired with topical imiquimod. This table comes from immunoSEQ multiplex PCR, and its TCRdb copy is limited to in-frame clones, with some not included. Seen here are 55,000 or so clones, over 70% observed once, and the top ten hold around 6.2%. The V gene end was trimmed by 3 bases and the J gene end by 3 bases; junction bases not matched to a gene: 8. Germline loops: CDR1 SGDLS, CDR2 YYNGEE. The CDR3 is made up of 15 amino acids. The sequence came from a man aged 35 to 55 with glioma. This specimen was PBMCs, taken from a glioma patient whose treatment included an IDH1 peptide vaccine. The chain is built from TRBV9 and TRBJ2-7, with 8 bases aligning to TRBD1. This CDR3 reads CASSEGQGNLYEQYF. CDR3 DNA sequence: TGTGCCAGCAGCGAAGGACAGGGCAATCTCTACGAGCAGTACTTC.